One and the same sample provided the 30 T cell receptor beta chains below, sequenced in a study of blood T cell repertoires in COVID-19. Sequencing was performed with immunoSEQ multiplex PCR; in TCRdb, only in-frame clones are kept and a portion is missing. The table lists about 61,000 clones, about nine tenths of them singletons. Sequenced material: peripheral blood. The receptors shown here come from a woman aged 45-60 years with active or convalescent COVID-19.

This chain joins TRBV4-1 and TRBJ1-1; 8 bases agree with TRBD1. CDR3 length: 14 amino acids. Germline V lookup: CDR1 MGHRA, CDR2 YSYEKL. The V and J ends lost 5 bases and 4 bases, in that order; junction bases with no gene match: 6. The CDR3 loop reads CASSDITGGTEAFF. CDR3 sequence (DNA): TGCGCCAGCAGCGACATAACAGGGGGCACTGAAGCTTTCTTT.

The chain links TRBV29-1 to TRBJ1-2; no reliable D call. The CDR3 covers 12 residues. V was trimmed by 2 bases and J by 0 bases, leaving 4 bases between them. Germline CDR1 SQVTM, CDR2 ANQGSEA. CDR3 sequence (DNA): TGCAGCGTTGAAACAACTAACTATGGCTACACCTTC. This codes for CSVETTNYGYTF.

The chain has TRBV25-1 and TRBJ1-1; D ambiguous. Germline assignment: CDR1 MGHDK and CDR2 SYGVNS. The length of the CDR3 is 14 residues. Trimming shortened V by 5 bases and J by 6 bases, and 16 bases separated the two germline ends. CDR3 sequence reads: CASSQLNYGAEAFF. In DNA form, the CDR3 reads TGTGCCAGCAGTCAATTAAACTACGGGGCTGAAGCTTTCTTT.

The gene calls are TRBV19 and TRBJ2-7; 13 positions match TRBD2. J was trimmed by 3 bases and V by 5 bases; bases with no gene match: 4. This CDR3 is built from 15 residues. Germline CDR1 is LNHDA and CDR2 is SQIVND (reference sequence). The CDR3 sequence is CASSPGTSGDYEQYF. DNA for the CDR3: TGTGCCAGTAGTCCGGGGACTAGCGGGGACTACGAGCAGTACTTC.

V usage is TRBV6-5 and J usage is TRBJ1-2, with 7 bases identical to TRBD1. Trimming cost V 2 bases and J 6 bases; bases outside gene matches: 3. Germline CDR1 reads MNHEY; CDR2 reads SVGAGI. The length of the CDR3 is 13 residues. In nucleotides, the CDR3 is TGTGCCAGCAGTTACGACAGGGTGGATGGCTACACCTTC. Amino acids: CASSYDRVDGYTF.

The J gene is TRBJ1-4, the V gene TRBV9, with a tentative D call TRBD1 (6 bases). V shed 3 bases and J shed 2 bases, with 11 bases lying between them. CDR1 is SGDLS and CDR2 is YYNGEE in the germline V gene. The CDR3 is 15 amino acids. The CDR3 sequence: CASSDDRQTNEKLFF. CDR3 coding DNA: TGTGCCAGCAGCGACGACAGGCAGACTAATGAAAAACTGTTTTTT. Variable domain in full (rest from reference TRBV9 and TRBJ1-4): DSGVTQTPKHLITATGQRVTLRCSPRSGDLSVYWYQQSLDQGLQFLIQYYNGEERAKGNILERFSAQQFPDLHSELNLSSLELGDSALYFCASSDDRQTNEKLFFGSGTQLSVL.

CDR3 loop: CASSLVGRHTDTQYF. CDR3 DNA sequence: TGTGCCAGCAGCTTGGTGGGTAGACACACAGATACGCAGTATTTT. This chain joins TRBV5-5 and TRBJ2-3; no firm D call. CDR1 and CDR2 from the germline V gene are SGHKS and YYEKEE (reference sequence). Trimming removed 0 bases from V and 2 bases from J, with 10 bases in between. The length of the CDR3 is 15 residues.

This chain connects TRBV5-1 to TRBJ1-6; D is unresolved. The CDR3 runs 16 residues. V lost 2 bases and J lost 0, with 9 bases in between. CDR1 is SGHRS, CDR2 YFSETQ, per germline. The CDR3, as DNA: TGCGCCAGCAGCTTCACGGGGAGCTCCTATAATTCACCCCTCCACTTT. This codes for CASSFTGSSYNSPLHF.

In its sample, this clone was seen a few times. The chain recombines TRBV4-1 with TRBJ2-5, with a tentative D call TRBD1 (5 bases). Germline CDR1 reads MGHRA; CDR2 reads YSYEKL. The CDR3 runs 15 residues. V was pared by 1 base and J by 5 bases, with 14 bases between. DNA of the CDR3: TGCGCCAGCAGCCAAGTTGACAGCGCCTGGGAGACCCAGTACTTC. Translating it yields CASSQVDSAWETQYF.

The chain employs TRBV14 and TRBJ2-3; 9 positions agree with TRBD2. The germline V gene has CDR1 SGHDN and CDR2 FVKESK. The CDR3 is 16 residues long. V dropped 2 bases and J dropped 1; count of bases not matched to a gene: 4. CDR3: CASSQLAGGRTDTQYF. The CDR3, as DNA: TGTGCCAGCAGCCAATTGGCGGGAGGGCGCACAGATACGCAGTATTTT.

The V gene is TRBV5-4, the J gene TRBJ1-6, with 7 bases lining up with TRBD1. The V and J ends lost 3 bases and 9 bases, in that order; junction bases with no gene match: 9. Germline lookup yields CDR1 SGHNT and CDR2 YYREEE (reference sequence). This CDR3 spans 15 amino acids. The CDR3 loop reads CASSYGTVFGSPLHF. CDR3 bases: TGTGCCAGCAGCTATGGGACAGTTTTCGGTTCACCCCTCCACTTT.

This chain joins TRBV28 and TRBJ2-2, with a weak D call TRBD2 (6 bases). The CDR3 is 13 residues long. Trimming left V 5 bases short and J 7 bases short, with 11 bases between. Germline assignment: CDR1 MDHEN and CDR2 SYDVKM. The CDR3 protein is CASSPGSFGELFF. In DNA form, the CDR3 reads TGTGCCAGCAGTCCCGGGAGTTTCGGGGAGCTGTTTTTT.

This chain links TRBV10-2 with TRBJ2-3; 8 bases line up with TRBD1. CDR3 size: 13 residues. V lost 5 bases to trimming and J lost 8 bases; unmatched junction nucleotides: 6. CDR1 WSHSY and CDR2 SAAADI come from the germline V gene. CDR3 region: CASSRQGPGTQYF. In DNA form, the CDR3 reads TGCGCCAGCAGTCGACAGGGGCCGGGTACGCAGTATTTT.

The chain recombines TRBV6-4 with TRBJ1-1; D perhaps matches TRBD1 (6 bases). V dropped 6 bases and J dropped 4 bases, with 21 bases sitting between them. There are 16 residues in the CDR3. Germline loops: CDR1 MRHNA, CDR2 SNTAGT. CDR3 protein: CASSSTGGAGGTEAFF. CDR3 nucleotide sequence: TGTGCCAGCAGCTCTACCGGGGGGGCCGGTGGCACTGAAGCTTTCTTT.

DNA for the CDR3: TGTGCCAGCAGCGTAGCTCGGGACAGCCTTAACTATGGCTACACCTTC. This translates into CASSVARDSLNYGYTF. This chain uses TRBV9 with TRBJ1-2; TRBD1 agrees at 7 bases. The J segment lost 1 base and the V segment lost 0 bases, leaving 6 bases of the junction unmatched. Germline V gene sequence: CDR1 SGDLS, CDR2 YYNGEE. This CDR3 spans 16 amino acids.

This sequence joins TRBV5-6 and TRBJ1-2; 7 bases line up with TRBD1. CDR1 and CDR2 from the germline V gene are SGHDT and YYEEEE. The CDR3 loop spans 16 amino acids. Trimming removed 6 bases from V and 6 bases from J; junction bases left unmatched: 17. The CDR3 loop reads CASIHTTSDRTNGYTF. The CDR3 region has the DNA TGTGCCAGCATCCATACGACCTCGGACAGGACAAATGGCTACACCTTC.

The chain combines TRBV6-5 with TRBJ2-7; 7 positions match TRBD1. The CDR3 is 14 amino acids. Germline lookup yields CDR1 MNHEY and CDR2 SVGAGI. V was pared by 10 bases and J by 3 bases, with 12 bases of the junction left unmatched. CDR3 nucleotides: TGTGCCACCTCTCCCGGGACAGCTAACTACGAGCAGTACTTC. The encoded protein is CATSPGTANYEQYF.

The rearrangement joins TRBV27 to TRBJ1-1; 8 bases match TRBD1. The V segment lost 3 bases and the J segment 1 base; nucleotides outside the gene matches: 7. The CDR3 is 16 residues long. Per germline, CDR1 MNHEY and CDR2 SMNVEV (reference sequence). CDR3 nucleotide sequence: TGTGCCAGCAGTTTTTTGCGAGGACAGGGGAACACTGAAGCTTTCTTT. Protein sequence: CASSFLRGQGNTEAFF.

For the CDR3, the DNA is TGTGCCAGTAGGAGATCTGGGGCCAACGTCCTGACTTTC. The encoded protein is CASRRSGANVLTF. The rearrangement joins TRBV19 to TRBJ2-6; D not resolved. Per germline, CDR1 LNHDA and CDR2 SQIVND (reference sequence). V gave up 6 bases and J gave up 1 base, with 4 bases separating them. The CDR3 consists of 13 residues.

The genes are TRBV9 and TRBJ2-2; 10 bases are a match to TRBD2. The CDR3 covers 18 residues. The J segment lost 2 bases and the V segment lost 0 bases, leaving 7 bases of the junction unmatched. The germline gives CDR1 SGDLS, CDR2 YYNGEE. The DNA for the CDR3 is TGTGCCAGCAGCGTAGGGTTAGCGGGAGGTGAAAACACCGGGGAGCTGTTTTTT. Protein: CASSVGLAGGENTGELFF. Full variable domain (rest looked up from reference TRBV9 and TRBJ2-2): DSGVTQTPKHLITATGQRVTLRCSPRSGDLSVYWYQQSLDQGLQFLIQYYNGEERAKGNILERFSAQQFPDLHSELNLSSLELGDSALYFCASSVGLAGGENTGELFFGEGSRLTVL.

The CDR3 here is CASSLGAPGGQPQHF. For the CDR3, the DNA is TGTGCCAGCAGCTTAGGGGCTCCGGGGGGTCAGCCCCAGCATTTT. This rearrangement joins TRBV7-8 to TRBJ1-5; maybe TRBD1 (5 bases). V was pared by 1 base and J by 6 bases, with 13 bases between. The CDR3 length is 15 residues. Germline CDR1 is SGHVS and CDR2 is FQNEAQ.

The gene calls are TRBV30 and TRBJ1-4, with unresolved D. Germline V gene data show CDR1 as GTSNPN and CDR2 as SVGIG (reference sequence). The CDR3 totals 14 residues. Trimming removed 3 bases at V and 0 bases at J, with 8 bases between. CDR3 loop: CAWRWGATNEKLFF. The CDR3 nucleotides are TGTGCCTGGAGGTGGGGAGCAACTAATGAAAAACTGTTTTTT.

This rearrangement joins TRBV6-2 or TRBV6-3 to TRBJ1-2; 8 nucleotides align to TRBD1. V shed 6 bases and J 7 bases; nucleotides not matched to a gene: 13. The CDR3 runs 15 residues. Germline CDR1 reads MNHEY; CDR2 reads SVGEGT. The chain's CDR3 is CASSTGWTGTGGYTF. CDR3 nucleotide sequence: TGTGCCAGCAGCACAGGTTGGACAGGGACAGGTGGCTACACCTTC.

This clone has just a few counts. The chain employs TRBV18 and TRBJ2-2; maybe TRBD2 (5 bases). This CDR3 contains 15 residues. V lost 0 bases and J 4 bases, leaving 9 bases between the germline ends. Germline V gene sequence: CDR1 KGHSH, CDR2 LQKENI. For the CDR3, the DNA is TGTGCCAGCTCACCACCCTTAGCGTCCACCGGGGAGCTGTTTTTT. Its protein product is CASSPPLASTGELFF.

The CDR3 DNA reads as TGTGCCAGCAGCTTAGGGGTCTGGCGGGAGGACGGTGAGCAGTTCTTC. The encoded protein is CASSLGVWREDGEQFF. The V call is TRBV11-2, the J call TRBJ2-1; 8 bases map to TRBD2. Germline assignment: CDR1 SGHAT and CDR2 FQNNGV. This CDR3 region has 16 residues. Trimming took 1 base from V and 9 from J; bases not matched to a gene: 11.

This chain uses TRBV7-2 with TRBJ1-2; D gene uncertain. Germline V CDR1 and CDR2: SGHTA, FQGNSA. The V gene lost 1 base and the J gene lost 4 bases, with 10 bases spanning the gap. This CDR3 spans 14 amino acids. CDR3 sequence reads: CASSLGRVSYGYTF. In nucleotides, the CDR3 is TGTGCCAGCAGCTTAGGGAGGGTCAGCTATGGCTACACCTTC.

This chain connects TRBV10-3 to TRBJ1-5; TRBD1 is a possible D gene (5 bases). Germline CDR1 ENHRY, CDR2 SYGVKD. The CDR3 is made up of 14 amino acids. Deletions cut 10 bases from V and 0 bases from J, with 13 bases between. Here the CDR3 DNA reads TGTGCCACCAGGCCCAGGGATAGCAATCAGCCCCAGCATTTT. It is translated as CATRPRDSNQPQHF.

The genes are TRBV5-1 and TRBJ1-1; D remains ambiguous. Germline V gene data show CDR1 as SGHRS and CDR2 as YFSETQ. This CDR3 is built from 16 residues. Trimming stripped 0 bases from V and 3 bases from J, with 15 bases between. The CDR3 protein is CASSLVAGGSYTEAFF. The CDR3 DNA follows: TGCGCCAGCAGCTTGGTTGCAGGCGGGTCTTACACTGAAGCTTTCTTT.

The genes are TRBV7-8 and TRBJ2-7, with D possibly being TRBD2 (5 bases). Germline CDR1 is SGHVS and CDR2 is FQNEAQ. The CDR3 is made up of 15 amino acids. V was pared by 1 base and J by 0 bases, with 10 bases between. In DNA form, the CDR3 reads TGTGCCAGCAGCTTAGGGACTCCGAGCTCCTACGAGCAGTACTTC. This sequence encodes CASSLGTPSSYEQYF.

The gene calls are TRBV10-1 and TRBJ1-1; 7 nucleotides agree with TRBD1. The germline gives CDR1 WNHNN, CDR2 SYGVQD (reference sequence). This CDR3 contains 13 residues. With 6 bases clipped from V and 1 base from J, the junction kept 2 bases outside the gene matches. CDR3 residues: CASRGQWNTEAFF. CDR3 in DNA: TGCGCCAGCAGGGGACAGTGGAACACTGAAGCTTTCTTT.